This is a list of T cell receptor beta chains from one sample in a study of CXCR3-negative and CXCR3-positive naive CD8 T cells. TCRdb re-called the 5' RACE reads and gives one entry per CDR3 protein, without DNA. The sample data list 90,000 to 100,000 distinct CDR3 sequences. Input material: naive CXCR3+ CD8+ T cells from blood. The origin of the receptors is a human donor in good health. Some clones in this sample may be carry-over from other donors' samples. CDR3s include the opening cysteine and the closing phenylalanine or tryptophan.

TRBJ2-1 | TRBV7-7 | CASSAGTGGYNEQFF
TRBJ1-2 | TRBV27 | CASSLSRTGSFYGYTF
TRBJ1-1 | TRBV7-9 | CASSLAQGFEAFF
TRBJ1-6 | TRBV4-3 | CASSPDGRVNSPLHF
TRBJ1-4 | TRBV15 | CATSRDPVTGANEKLFF
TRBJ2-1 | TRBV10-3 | CATTTQGTEQFF
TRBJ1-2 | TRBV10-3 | CAIYGGAHYGYTF
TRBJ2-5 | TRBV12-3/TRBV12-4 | CASSLSHRGAQYF
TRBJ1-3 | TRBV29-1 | CSAVHPPSGNTIYF
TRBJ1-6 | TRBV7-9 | CASSLFRVDNSPLHF
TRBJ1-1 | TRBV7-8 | CASSLTGVDTEAFF
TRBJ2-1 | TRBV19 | CASRLAGGVNEQFF
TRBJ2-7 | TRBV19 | CASSPGGGSYEQYF
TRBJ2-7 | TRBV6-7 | CASSWTTPSLTYEQYF
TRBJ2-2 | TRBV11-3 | CASSYRDNTGELFF
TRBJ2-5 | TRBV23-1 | CASSQGGFGETQYF
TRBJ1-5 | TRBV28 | CASTDYSNQPQHF
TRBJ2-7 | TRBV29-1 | CSVAIGRGLDEQYF
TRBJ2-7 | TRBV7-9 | CASSLVQGASQQYF
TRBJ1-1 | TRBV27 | CASSFRGLETEAFF
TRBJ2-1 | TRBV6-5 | CASTPGPYNEQLF
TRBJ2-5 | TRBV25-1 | CASSGTGPQETQYF
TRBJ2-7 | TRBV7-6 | CASSLDQGAGYEQYF
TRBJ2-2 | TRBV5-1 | CASRVSGELFF
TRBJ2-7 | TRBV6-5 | CASSFNGDRETYEQYF
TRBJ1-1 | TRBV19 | CASSLQGFSTEAFF
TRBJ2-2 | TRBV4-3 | CASSQGVDSTTGELFF